These 4 T cell receptor beta chains were sequenced from one sample in a study of cytomegalovirus exposure and HLA in healthy donors listed by TCRdb under 2017. The library was made by the immunoSEQ multiplex PCR assay. Not all clones reach the TCRdb copy of this immuneACCESS table, which keeps in-frame sequences only. Checked studies attribute under half of the gap to unresolved V genes and leave the rest unexplained. The sample table lists about 160,000 clones, 96% of them with a count of one. The top ten clonotypes cover approximately 0.82% of the sample. Sequenced: PBMCs. The receptors were gathered from a woman aged 18-29 years in good health and CMV-seronegative.

Here the CDR3 DNA reads TGTGCCAGCAGCTTAGGTTGGGGGGACTATGGCTACACCTTC. Translated: CASSLGWGDYGYTF. J is TRBJ1-2 and V is TRBV7-8; tentative D call: TRBD1 (5 bases). This CDR3 has 14 residues. Deletions cut 1 base from V and 3 bases from J, with 9 bases between. CDR1 is SGHVS and CDR2 is FQNEAQ in the germline V gene.

J is TRBJ2-1 and V is TRBV27; a weak D match, TRBD2 (5 bases). The CDR3 consists of 14 residues. Germline CDR1 MNHEY, CDR2 SMNVEV (reference sequence). V shed 6 bases and J shed 5 bases, with 14 bases lying between them. CDR3 sequence: CASSLGGTNNEQFF. The CDR3 nucleotides are TGTGCCAGCAGCCTAGGAGGAACGAACAATGAGCAGTTCTTC.

The gene calls are TRBV19 and TRBJ1-2; the D is unclear. Trimming left V 3 bases short and J 3 bases short, with 5 bases between. CDR3 size: 12 residues. CDR1 and CDR2 from the germline V gene are LNHDA and SQIVND (reference sequence). The CDR3 sequence: CASSIYDYGYTF. For the CDR3, the DNA is TGTGCCAGTAGTATCTACGACTATGGCTACACCTTC.

The gene calls are TRBV2 and TRBJ2-3; D possibly corresponds to TRBD2 (5 bases). This CDR3 has 11 residues. Germline-derived CDR1 and CDR2 are SNHLY and FYNNEI. The V gene lost 8 bases and the J gene lost 10 bases, with 13 bases spanning the gap. The CDR3 loop is CASRPVRAQYF. The CDR3 region has the DNA TGTGCCAGCCGCCCGGTGAGGGCGCAGTATTTT.